Listed below are T cell receptor beta chains from one sample, sequenced in a study of cytomegalovirus exposure and HLA in healthy donors. Sequenced by immunoSEQ multiplex PCR; TCRdb stores in-frame clones only, minus some. The sample has 150,000 or so clones, about three quarters seen once; the top ten hold about 13%. Sequencing was performed on PBMCs. Receptors originate from a man aged 40-49 years in good health and CMV-seropositive. Both conserved end residues are trimmed from each CDR3. Fields, in order: V gene, J gene, CDR3 protein.

v_gene: TRBV27
j_gene: TRBJ2-2
CDR3aa: ASSLDTLTGELF

v_gene: TRBV28
j_gene: TRBJ2-1
CDR3aa: ASSLGVAGGFEQF

v_gene: TRBV7-9
j_gene: TRBJ1-6
CDR3aa: ASTSNPQSPLH

v_gene: TRBV14
j_gene: TRBJ2-1
CDR3aa: ASSQGASSPPSGAIDEQF

v_gene: TRBV5-4
j_gene: TRBJ2-1
CDR3aa: ASTPVTSYNEQF

v_gene: TRBV5-1
j_gene: TRBJ2-3
CDR3aa: ASSLGARLAGDGTDTQY

v_gene: TRBV5-1
j_gene: TRBJ2-7
CDR3aa: ASSLGGTSDYEQY

v_gene: TRBV7-8
j_gene: TRBJ1-2
CDR3aa: ASSLRGRGLLRGYT

v_gene: TRBV2
j_gene: TRBJ2-2
CDR3aa: ASSVILGVAGELF

v_gene: TRBV5-4
j_gene: TRBJ2-3
CDR3aa: AGGEDPSTDTQY

v_gene: TRBV6-5
j_gene: TRBJ1-1
CDR3aa: ASSFFRNTEAF

v_gene: TRBV7-2
j_gene: TRBJ1-1
CDR3aa: ASSLVGTEGTEAF

v_gene: TRBV6-5
j_gene: TRBJ2-7
CDR3aa: ASRQGRSYEQY

v_gene: TRBV2
j_gene: TRBJ2-3
CDR3aa: ASRPGLAGGRDTQY

v_gene: TRBV9
j_gene: TRBJ2-3
CDR3aa: ASSVLVATDTQY

v_gene: TRBV7-2
j_gene: TRBJ1-6
CDR3aa: ASSPRGRDSPLH

v_gene: TRBV9
j_gene: TRBJ2-5
CDR3aa: ASSALGIQLETQY

v_gene: TRBV6-5
j_gene: TRBJ1-3
CDR3aa: ASSYTVSSGNTIY

v_gene: TRBV7-3
j_gene: TRBJ1-1
CDR3aa: ASKTSEAATEAF

v_gene: TRBV5-1
j_gene: TRBJ2-2
CDR3aa: ASSLGLDDTGELF

v_gene: TRBV4-1
j_gene: TRBJ2-5
CDR3aa: ASSQDHSSGTVETQY

v_gene: TRBV7-2
j_gene: TRBJ2-1
CDR3aa: ASSFMARGYNEQF

v_gene: TRBV11-2
j_gene: TRBJ1-1
CDR3aa: ASKPGFGNTEAF

v_gene: TRBV27
j_gene: TRBJ1-1
CDR3aa: ASSLAAAMNTEAF

v_gene: TRBV4-1
j_gene: TRBJ1-3
CDR3aa: ASSPSRDRLDTIY

v_gene: TRBV2
j_gene: TRBJ2-1
CDR3aa: ASSPGLAVNEQF

v_gene: TRBV19
j_gene: TRBJ2-5
CDR3aa: ASSMRDRGSSQETQY

v_gene: TRBV6-4
j_gene: TRBJ2-7
CDR3aa: ASSPLAGADEQY

v_gene: TRBV30
j_gene: TRBJ2-2
CDR3aa: AYQGLAGAGENTGELF

v_gene: TRBV11-2
j_gene: TRBJ1-4
CDR3aa: ASRARGESNEKLF